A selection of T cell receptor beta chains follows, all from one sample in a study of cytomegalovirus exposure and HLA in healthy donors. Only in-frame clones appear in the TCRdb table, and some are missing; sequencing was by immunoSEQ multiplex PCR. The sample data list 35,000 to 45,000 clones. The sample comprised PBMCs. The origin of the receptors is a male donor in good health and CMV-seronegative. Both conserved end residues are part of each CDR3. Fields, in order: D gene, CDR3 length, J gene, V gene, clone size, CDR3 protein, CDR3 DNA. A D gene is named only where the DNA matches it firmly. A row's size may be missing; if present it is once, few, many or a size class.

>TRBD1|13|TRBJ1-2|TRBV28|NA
CASRKQGSYGYTF
TGTGCCAGCAGGAAACAGGGGAGCTATGGCTACACCTTC
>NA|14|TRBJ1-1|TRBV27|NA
CATRGGASEGEAFF
TGTGCCACCCGGGGGGGCGCGAGTGAGGGTGAAGCTTTCTTT
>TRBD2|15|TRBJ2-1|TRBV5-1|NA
CASSLAAGGNNEQFF
TGCGCCAGCAGCTTGGCCGCGGGGGGCAACAATGAGCAGTTCTTC
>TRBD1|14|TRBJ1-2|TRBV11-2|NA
CASSSGQGMRGYTF
TGTGCCAGCAGCTCGGGACAGGGAATGAGAGGCTACACCTTC
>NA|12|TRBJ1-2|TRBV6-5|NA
CASSYEGEGYNF
TGTGCCAGCAGTTACGAGGGTGAGGGCTACAACTTC
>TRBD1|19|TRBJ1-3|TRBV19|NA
CASMGGPGQGPAPGNTIYF
TGTGCCAGTATGGGGGGCCCGGGACAGGGGCCCGCCCCTGGAAACACCATATATTTT
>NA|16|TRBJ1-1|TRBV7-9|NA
CASSPQRGGGNTEAFF
TGTGCCAGCAGCCCCCAACGGGGGGGAGGGAACACTGAAGCTTTCTTT
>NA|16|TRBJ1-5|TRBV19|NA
CASSTMPGGTLQPQHF
TGTGCCAGTAGTACTATGCCGGGTGGCACCTTACAGCCCCAGCATTTT
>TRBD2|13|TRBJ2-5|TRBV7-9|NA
CASRPGGKETQYF
TGTGCCAGCAGACCGGGGGGGAAAGAGACCCAGTACTTC
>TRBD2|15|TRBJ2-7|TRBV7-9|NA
CASSPSGGPGGEQYF
TGTGCCAGCAGCCCTAGCGGGGGGCCTGGAGGGGAGCAGTACTTC
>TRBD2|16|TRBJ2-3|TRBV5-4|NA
CASSLAGRGSADTQYF
TGTGCCAGCAGCTTGGCCGGGAGGGGTAGCGCAGATACGCAGTATTTT
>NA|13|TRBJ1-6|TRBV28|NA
CACSSSYNSPLHF
TGTGCCTGTTCCTCCTCCTATAATTCACCCCTCCACTTT
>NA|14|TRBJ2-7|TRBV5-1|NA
CASSLDHSSGSTYF
TGCGCCAGCAGCTTGGATCACAGCAGCGGATCGACGTACTTC
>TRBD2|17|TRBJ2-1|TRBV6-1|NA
CASSGLAGGSSYNEQFF
TGTGCCAGCAGTGGACTAGCGGGGGGCAGCTCCTACAATGAGCAGTTCTTC
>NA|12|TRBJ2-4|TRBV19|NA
CASSMRENIQYF
TGTGCCAGTAGTATGAGAGAGAACATTCAGTACTTC
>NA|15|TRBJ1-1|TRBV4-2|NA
CASSQEAPGTTEAFF
TGTGCCAGCAGCCAAGAGGCCCCAGGGACAACTGAAGCTTTCTTT
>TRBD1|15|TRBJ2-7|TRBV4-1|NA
CASSLPGQGAYEQYF
TGCGCCAGCAGCCTCCCGGGACAGGGGGCTTACGAGCAGTACTTC
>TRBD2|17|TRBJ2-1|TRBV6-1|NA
CASSAWTSGGSYNEQFF
TGTGCCAGCAGTGCCTGGACTAGCGGGGGCTCCTACAATGAGCAGTTCTTC
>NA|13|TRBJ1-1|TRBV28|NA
CASSPQGYTEAFF
TGTGCCAGCAGTCCACAGGGTTACACTGAAGCTTTCTTT
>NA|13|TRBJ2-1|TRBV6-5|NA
CASSLSSYNEQFF
TGTGCCAGCAGTTTGAGTAGCTACAATGAGCAGTTCTTC
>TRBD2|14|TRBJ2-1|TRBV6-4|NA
CASSPSGGGHEQFF
TGTGCCAGCAGTCCTAGCGGGGGGGGGCATGAGCAGTTCTTC
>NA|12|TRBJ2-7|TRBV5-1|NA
CASGHRGEEQYF
TGCGCTAGCGGGCACAGGGGGGAGGAGCAGTACTTC
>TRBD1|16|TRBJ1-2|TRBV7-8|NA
CASSLRERQGARGYTF
TGTGCCAGCAGCTTAAGGGAGCGGCAGGGGGCGCGAGGCTACACCTTC
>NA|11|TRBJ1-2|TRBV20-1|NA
CSARDGRGYTF
TGCAGTGCTAGAGATGGCAGGGGCTACACCTTC
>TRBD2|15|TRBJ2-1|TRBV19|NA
CASSIVAGDYNEQFF
TGTGCCAGTAGTATAGTAGCGGGGGACTACAATGAGCAGTTCTTC
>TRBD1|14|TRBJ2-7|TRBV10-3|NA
CAISGGTGGHEQYF
TGTGCCATCAGTGGGGGGACAGGGGGACACGAGCAGTACTTC
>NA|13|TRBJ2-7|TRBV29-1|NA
CSVLRGNAYEQYF
TGCAGCGTATTGAGAGGGAATGCCTACGAGCAGTACTTC
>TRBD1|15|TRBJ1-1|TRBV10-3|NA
CAISDLRDSNTEAFF
TGTGCCATCAGTGACCTCCGGGACAGTAACACTGAAGCTTTCTTT
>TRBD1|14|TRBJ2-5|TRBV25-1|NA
CASNRDREQETQYF
TGTGCCAGCAACAGGGACAGAGAACAAGAGACCCAGTACTTC
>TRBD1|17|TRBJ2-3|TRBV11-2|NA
CASSLFMAGGNADTQYF
TGTGCCAGCAGCTTATTTATGGCAGGGGGTAATGCAGATACGCAGTATTTT
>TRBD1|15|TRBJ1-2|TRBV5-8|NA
CASSLLGTGVDSYTF
TGTGCCAGCAGCTTGCTGGGGACAGGGGTGGACAGCTACACCTTC
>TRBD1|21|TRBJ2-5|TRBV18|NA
CASSPTHLSSRQGANQETQYF
TGTGCCAGCTCACCGACCCACCTTTCCAGCCGACAGGGCGCCAACCAAGAGACCCAGTACTTC
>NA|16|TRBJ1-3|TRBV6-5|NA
CASSWGHSISGNTIYF
TGTGCCAGCAGTTGGGGACACTCAATCTCTGGAAACACCATATATTTT
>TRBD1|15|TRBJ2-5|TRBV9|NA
CASSLRDRPLETQYF
TGTGCCAGCAGCCTCCGGGACAGACCTTTGGAGACCCAGTACTTC
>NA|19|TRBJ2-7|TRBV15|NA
CATSKAQGWPAENSYEQYF
TGTGCCACCAGCAAGGCACAGGGTTGGCCGGCAGAAAACTCCTACGAGCAGTACTTC
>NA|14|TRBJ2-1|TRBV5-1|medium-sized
CASSIWVEDNEQFF
TGCGCCAGCAGTATCTGGGTTGAGGACAATGAGCAGTTCTTC
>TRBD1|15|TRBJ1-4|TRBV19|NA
CASRPPGQGNEKLFF
TGTGCCAGTAGACCTCCGGGACAGGGAAATGAAAAACTGTTTTTT
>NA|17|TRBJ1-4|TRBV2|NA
CASSGTWTTTTNEKLFF
TGTGCCAGCAGTGGAACCTGGACAACTACAACTAATGAAAAACTGTTTTTT
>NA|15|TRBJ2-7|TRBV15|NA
CATSRVGGAAYEQYF
TGTGCCACCAGCAGAGTAGGGGGGGCCGCCTACGAGCAGTACTTC
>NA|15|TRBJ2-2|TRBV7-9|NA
CASSFIRANTGELFF
TGTGCCAGCAGCTTTATCAGGGCGAACACCGGGGAGCTGTTTTTT
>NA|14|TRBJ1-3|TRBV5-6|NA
CASSLVGAGNTIYF
TGTGCCAGCAGCTTGGTAGGGGCCGGAAACACCATATATTTT
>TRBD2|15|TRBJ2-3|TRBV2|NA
CASFTGTSIADTQYF
TGTGCCAGCTTCACCGGGACTAGCATCGCAGATACGCAGTATTTT
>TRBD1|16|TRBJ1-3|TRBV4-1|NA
CASSQGDRVDGNTIYF
TGCGCCAGCAGCCAAGGGGACAGGGTTGATGGAAACACCATATATTTT
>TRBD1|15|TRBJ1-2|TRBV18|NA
CASSPPNTGAGGYTF
TGTGCCAGCTCACCACCGAACACAGGGGCGGGTGGCTACACCTTC
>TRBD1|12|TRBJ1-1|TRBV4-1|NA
CASKGQGAEAFF
TGCGCCAGCAAAGGACAGGGGGCTGAAGCTTTCTTT
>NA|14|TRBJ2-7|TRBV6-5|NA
CASSYSLDIFEQYF
TGTGCCAGCAGTTACTCGTTAGATATCTTCGAGCAGTACTTC
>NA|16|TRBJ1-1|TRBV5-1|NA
CASSLPPGGRDTEAFF
TGCGCCAGCAGCTTGCCCCCCGGAGGCCGGGACACTGAAGCTTTCTTT
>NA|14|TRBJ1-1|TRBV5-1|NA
CASSSLRGPTEAFF
TGCGCCAGCAGCTCCCTTAGGGGCCCCACTGAAGCTTTCTTT
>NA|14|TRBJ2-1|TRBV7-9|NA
CASSLVTGRSEQFF
TGTGCCAGCAGCTTAGTAACAGGGAGAAGTGAGCAGTTCTTC
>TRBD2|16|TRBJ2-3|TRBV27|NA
CASSLVRGGAADTQYF
TGTGCCAGCAGTTTAGTCCGGGGGGGGGCCGCAGATACGCAGTATTTT
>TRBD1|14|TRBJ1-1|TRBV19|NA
CASKEGALGTEAFF
TGTGCCAGTAAGGAGGGGGCCCTAGGTACTGAAGCTTTCTTT
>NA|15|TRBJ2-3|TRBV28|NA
CASSFDRLPGNTQYF
TGTGCCAGCAGTTTTGACCGGCTACCAGGGAATACGCAGTATTTT
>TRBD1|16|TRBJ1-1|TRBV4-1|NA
CASSLPGTGKITEAFF
TGCGCCAGCAGCCTCCCCGGGACAGGGAAGATTACTGAAGCTTTCTTT
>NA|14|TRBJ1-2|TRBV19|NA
CASIGQDTLGGYTF
TGTGCCAGCATCGGACAAGACACGCTTGGTGGCTACACCTTC
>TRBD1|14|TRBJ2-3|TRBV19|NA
CATRRTGFTDTQYF
TGTGCCACCAGGAGGACAGGGTTTACAGATACGCAGTATTTT
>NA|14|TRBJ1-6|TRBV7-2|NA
CASSPYAVGSPLHF
TGTGCCAGCAGCCCCTACGCCGTGGGCTCACCCCTCCACTTT
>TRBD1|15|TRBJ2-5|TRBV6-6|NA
CASSGPGTGEETQYF
TGTGCCAGCAGTGGCCCCGGGACAGGAGAAGAGACCCAGTACTTC